A single T cell receptor (beta chain) is shown here with its context. V dropped 0 bases and J dropped 7 bases, with 10 bases sitting between them. There are 13 residues in the CDR3. CDR1 and CDR2 from the germline V gene are LGHDT and YNNKEL (reference sequence). This sample is part of a study of blood T cell repertoires in COVID-19. Assay: immunoSEQ multiplex PCR; the TCRdb copy retains only in-frame clones and omits some. The sample has 250,000 to 350,000 clones, about four fifths seen once. This receptor was obtained from a woman between 50 and 59 years old with acute or convalescent COVID-19. The genes are TRBV3-1 (or the pseudogene TRBV3-2) and TRBJ2-7; D ambiguous. Sequencing used peripheral blood. CDR3 in amino acids: CASSQEATLEQYF. Written as DNA, the CDR3 is TGTGCCAGCAGCCAAGAGGCGACTCTGGAGCAGTACTTC.